The T cell receptor beta chain described here comes from a study of blood T cell repertoires in COVID-19. Study context: PBMCs, B-cell-depleted T cells, or T cells provided the cDNA or gDNA that made up the material.

The length of the CDR3 is 16 residues. In germline, CDR1 is MRHNA, CDR2 SNTAGT. The ends lost 2 bases at V and 3 bases at J; junction bases unmatched: 5. TCRdb keeps only in-frame clones here, not all; method: immunoSEQ multiplex PCR. The sample consists of around 310,000 clones, around 90% of them appearing once. Recruited during active infection, patients (from Seattle) were subsequently followed longitudinally. This sequence originates from a woman aged 40 to 50 with COVID-19, enrolled during active disease. What was sequenced was peripheral blood. The chain carries TRBV6-4 and TRBJ2-1, with 9 bases fitting TRBD2. The CDR3 DNA reads as TGTGCCAGCAGTGACCGCCCTAGCGGGAACTACAATGAGCAGTTCTTC. Protein sequence: CASSDRPSGNYNEQFF.